These 29 T cell receptor beta chains were all obtained from the same sample, sequenced in a study of blood T cell repertoires in COVID-19. The method was immunoSEQ multiplex PCR; TCRdb's version includes in-frame clones alone and lacks a portion of them. The sample contains approximately 170,000 clones, over 85% of which appear only once. Input material: peripheral blood. These receptor sequences come from a man aged 55 to 70 with active or convalescent COVID-19.

The CDR3 sequence is CASRPVGGYGYTF. CDR3 DNA sequence: TGTGCCAGCAGGCCGGTCGGGGGCTATGGCTACACCTTC. The chain is built from TRBV12-3 or TRBV12-4 and TRBJ1-2, with D maybe TRBD1 (5 bases). The CDR3 consists of 13 residues. V lost 6 bases to trimming and J lost 4 bases, with 12 bases between them.

This clone has a handful of counts. This chain links TRBV5-1 with TRBJ1-1; 7 positions agree with TRBD1. J was trimmed by 7 bases and V by 4 bases; bases with no gene match: 7. Germline CDR1 reads SGHRS; CDR2 reads YFSETQ. This CDR3 region has 13 residues. The CDR3 DNA is TGCGCCAGCAGCCTTGACAGGGCCAGTGAAGCTTTCTTT. This codes for CASSLDRASEAFF.

This clone has a single count. The chain carries TRBV6-5 and TRBJ2-1, with D tentatively TRBD2 (5 bases). The V end lost 7 bases, the J end lost 0 bases, and 7 bases lay between the germline ends. In germline, CDR1 is MNHEY, CDR2 SVGAGI. This CDR3 has 13 residues. Written as DNA, the CDR3 is TGTGCCAGCACGGGGAGCTCCTACAATGAGCAGTTCTTC. Protein: CASTGSSYNEQFF.

The J gene is TRBJ1-1, the V gene TRBV29-1; perhaps TRBD1 as D (6 bases). Trimming stripped 4 bases from V and 1 base from J, with 10 bases between. The germline CDR1 and CDR2 sequences are SQVTM and ANQGSEA. This CDR3 has 13 residues. The CDR3, as DNA: TGCAGCGTTGCGGGACATGAGAACACTGAAGCTTTCTTT. Protein: CSVAGHENTEAFF.

The chain is built from TRBV5-4 and TRBJ1-2; 7 bases agree with TRBD1. The CDR3 has 17 residues. The V and J ends lost 0 bases and 4 bases, in that order; junction bases with no gene match: 12. Germline V gene sequence: CDR1 SGHNT, CDR2 YYREEE (reference sequence). The CDR3 nucleotides are TGTGCCAGCAGCTTGGGAGGGGGCGCGGATCTTAGCTATGGCTACACCTTC. Amino acid sequence: CASSLGGGADLSYGYTF.

V is TRBV4-1 and J is TRBJ1-4, with D unresolved. CDR1 is MGHRA and CDR2 is YSYEKL in the germline V gene. V was shortened by 2 bases and J by 0 bases, with 4 bases between the two germline ends. This CDR3 contains 14 residues. CDR3 bases: TGCGCCAGCAGCCAACAGGCAACTAATGAAAAACTGTTTTTT. Translating gives CASSQQATNEKLFF.

This chain uses TRBV30 with TRBJ1-2; TRBD1 might be the D (5 bases). There are 15 residues in the CDR3. V lost 0 bases and J lost 3, with 14 bases in between. From germline, CDR1 is GTSNPN and CDR2 SVGIG (reference sequence). The CDR3 reads CAWSVQAVGDYGYTF. CDR3 DNA sequence: TGTGCCTGGAGTGTACAGGCAGTTGGTGACTATGGCTACACCTTC.

The chain carries TRBV2 and TRBJ1-5; 7 bases are shared with TRBD1. Germline CDR1 reads SNHLY; CDR2 reads FYNNEI. Trimming cost V 6 bases and J 5 bases; bases outside gene matches: 10. The CDR3 covers 15 residues. CDR3 loop: CASRVQGEGYQPQHF. The DNA of the CDR3 is TGTGCCAGCAGAGTTCAGGGGGAAGGATATCAGCCCCAGCATTTT. The entire variable domain, with the rest obtained from reference TRBV2 and TRBJ1-5, is as follows: EPEVTQTPSHQVTQMGQEVILRCVPISNHLYFYWYRQILGQKVEFLVSFYNNEISEKSEIFDDQFSVERPDGSNFTLKIRSTKLEDSAMYFCASRVQGEGYQPQHFGDGTRLSIL.

This sequence joins TRBV11-3 and TRBJ2-1; possibly TRBD1 for D (7 bases). This CDR3 spans 15 amino acids. Trimming cost V 6 bases and J 6 bases, with 18 bases left between them. Germline V gene lookup returns CDR1 SGHNT and CDR2 YENEEA. The CDR3 region has the DNA TGTGCCAGCAGTCTCAGGGGGGAGAGGGGCAATGAGCAGTTCTTC. Translated: CASSLRGERGNEQFF.

CDR3 amino acids: CASSVNRGGYTF. CDR3 DNA sequence: TGTGCCAGCAGCGTCAACCGCGGTGGCTACACCTTC. The chain joins TRBV9 to TRBJ1-2; D unclear. This CDR3 is 12 amino acids long. Trimming left V 2 bases short and J 7 bases short, with 9 bases between. Germline V gene data show CDR1 as SGDLS and CDR2 as YYNGEE.

The rearrangement uses TRBV7-9 and TRBJ2-1; D is uncertain. Trimming removed 5 bases at V and 9 bases at J, with 8 bases between. The CDR3 covers 11 residues. Germline V gives CDR1 SEHNR, CDR2 FQNEAQ (reference sequence). The CDR3 DNA sequence: TGTGCCAGCAGCCGAATCGGTGAGCAGTTCTTC. Protein: CASSRIGEQFF.

This chain links TRBV11-2 with TRBJ1-1; a weak D match, TRBD1 (6 bases). The V end was cut by 1 base, the J end by 4 bases, with 13 bases between. The CDR3 runs to 15 residues. Germline V lookup: CDR1 SGHAT, CDR2 FQNNGV. The CDR3 region has the DNA TGTGCCAGCAGCTTAGTACGGCAGGGGAGCACTGAAGCTTTCTTT. It yields the protein CASSLVRQGSTEAFF. Combining the CDR3 with reference TRBV11-2 and TRBJ1-1 gives the whole variable domain EAGVAQSPRYKIIEKRQSVAFWCNPISGHATLYWYQQILGQGPKLLIQFQNNGVVDDSQLPKDRFSAERLKGVDSTLKIQPAKLEDSAVYLCASSLVRQGSTEAFFGQGTRLTVV.

The chain employs TRBV10-3 and TRBJ2-2; 9 nucleotides align to TRBD2. V shed 6 bases, J shed 7 bases, and the junction held 15 bases outside the gene matches. The CDR3 has 17 residues. Germline V CDR1 and CDR2: ENHRY, SYGVKD. CDR3 DNA: TGTGCCATCAGATCTCCGGCGGGGGGGCCGGTTTACGGGGAGCTGTTTTTT. Its translation: CAIRSPAGGPVYGELFF.

The chain recombines TRBV24-1 with TRBJ2-5; D remains ambiguous. Trimming removed 9 bases at V and 1 base at J, with 11 bases between. Per germline, CDR1 KGHDR and CDR2 SFDVKD. The CDR3 extends over 13 amino acids. The CDR3 sequence: CATRDTAQETQYF. DNA for the CDR3: TGTGCCACCCGCGACACTGCCCAAGAGACCCAGTACTTC.

This sequence joins TRBV18 and TRBJ2-3; 7 nucleotides align to TRBD1. This CDR3 is built from 15 residues. Germline values: CDR1 KGHSH, CDR2 LQKENI. V lost 3 bases to trimming and J lost 0 bases; unmatched junction nucleotides: 3. DNA of the CDR3: TGTGCCAGCTCACCCGGACAGGCTAGCACAGATACGCAGTATTTT. Translating gives CASSPGQASTDTQYF.

This clone was seen only once. This chain links TRBV29-1 with TRBJ2-1, with a tentative D call TRBD2 (5 bases). CDR1 is SQVTM and CDR2 is ANQGSEA in the germline V gene. The V and J ends lost 3 bases and 2 bases respectively, with 14 bases between them. The CDR3 runs to 15 residues. As DNA, the CDR3 is TGCAGCGTTGAGGCACTATCCGGGGCCTACAATGAGCAGTTCTTC. This gives the protein CSVEALSGAYNEQFF.

The chain couples TRBV23-1 to TRBJ1-3, with 8 bases matching TRBD1. TRBV23-1 is classed as an ORF, of uncertain function. There are 15 residues in the CDR3. The ends lost 6 bases at V and 3 bases at J; junction bases unmatched: 7. The CDR3: CASSQRQGFGNTIYF. The CDR3 DNA follows: TGCGCCAGCAGCCAAAGACAGGGGTTTGGAAACACCATATATTTT.

This clone was detected ten times or more. This chain connects TRBV11-3 to TRBJ1-2, with 9 bases matching TRBD1. V was clipped by 5 bases and J by 8 bases; unmatched bases: 6. This CDR3 is 13 amino acids long. Germline assignment: CDR1 SGHNT and CDR2 YENEEA. The CDR3 region has the DNA TGTGCCAGCAGCCACACAACAGGGGGCGGCTACACCTTC. Protein sequence: CASSHTTGGGYTF.

This chain joins TRBV14 and TRBJ2-6, with D unclear. Germline lookup yields CDR1 SGHDN and CDR2 FVKESK. The V end was cut by 0 bases, the J end by 2 bases, with 11 bases between. This CDR3 spans 17 amino acids. The CDR3 region is CASSQDFGFAGANVLTF. For the CDR3, the DNA is TGTGCCAGCAGCCAAGATTTCGGTTTTGCTGGGGCCAACGTCCTGACTTTC.

This clone has just one count. The chain has TRBV28 and TRBJ2-7; maybe TRBD2 (6 bases). This CDR3 has 12 amino acids. The V end lost 5 bases, the J end lost 3 bases, and 8 bases lay between the germline ends. CDR1 and CDR2 (germline): MDHEN, SYDVKM. CDR3 sequence (DNA): TGTGCCAGCAGTCCGGGACTCTACGAGCAGTACTTC. Its translation: CASSPGLYEQYF.

V gene TRBV10-1 combines with J gene TRBJ2-5; 10 nucleotides agree with TRBD1. The V gene end was trimmed by 3 bases and the J gene end by 1 base; junction bases not matched to a gene: 5. Germline CDR1 is WNHNN and CDR2 is SYGVQD (reference sequence). The CDR3 has 16 amino acids. The CDR3 loop is CASSEPGTGAQETQYF. The CDR3 coding sequence is TGCGCCAGCAGTGAACCCGGGACAGGGGCCCAAGAGACCCAGTACTTC.

The CDR3 nucleotides are TGTGCCATCAGTGACCAGGGACTTTTTCCTTCCTACGAGCAGTACTTC. It translates to CAISDQGLFPSYEQYF. The V and J genes are TRBV10-3 and TRBJ2-7, with a tentative D call TRBD2 (6 bases). The CDR3 sequence is 16 residues long. Trimming pared 3 bases from V and 1 base from J, leaving 16 bases between. Germline V gene data show CDR1 as ENHRY and CDR2 as SYGVKD.

This rearrangement joins TRBV6-5 to TRBJ2-3; TRBD2 might be the D (6 bases). V lost 6 bases and J lost 4, with 11 bases in between. There are 13 residues in the CDR3. Germline CDR1 reads MNHEY; CDR2 reads SVGAGI. In DNA, the CDR3 is TGTGCCAGCAGGGCGGGGCAGCCAGATACGCAGTATTTT. Protein: CASRAGQPDTQYF.

V and J are TRBV7-2 and TRBJ1-2, with TRBD1 identical over 8 bases. V lost 2 bases, J lost 3 bases, and 11 bases stayed unmatched. The CDR3 covers 17 residues. The germline gives CDR1 SGHTA, CDR2 FQGNSA. The CDR3 DNA is TGTGCCAGCAGCTTACGCGGAGGACAGGGAGAGGACTATGGCTACACCTTC. It codes for CASSLRGGQGEDYGYTF. Based on the CDR3 plus reference TRBV7-2 and TRBJ1-2, the full variable domain is GAGVSQSPSNKVTEKGKDVELRCDPISGHTALYWYRQSLGQGLEFLIYFQGNSAPDKSGLPSDRFSAERTGGSVSTLTIQRTQQEDSAVYLCASSLRGGQGEDYGYTFGSGTRLTVV.

This clone was seen a handful of times. The rearrangement joins TRBV15 to TRBJ2-7; D is uncertain. Germline CDR1 and CDR2: LNHNV and YYDKDF (reference sequence). Trimming pared 3 bases from V and 2 bases from J, leaving 14 bases between. The CDR3 length is 15 residues. The CDR3 protein is CATSRETVGPYEQYF. The DNA of the CDR3 is TGTGCCACCAGCAGGGAAACCGTTGGGCCCTACGAGCAGTACTTC.

This clone was seen just once. The chain combines TRBV6-5 with TRBJ1-5; D might be TRBD1 (6 bases). Germline V gene data show CDR1 as MNHEY and CDR2 as SVGAGI. CDR3 length equals 12 residues. Trimming removed 10 bases from V and 4 bases from J, with 11 bases in between. CDR3 in DNA: TGTGCCACCAACCAGGGGAATCAGCCCCAGCATTTT. Its translation: CATNQGNQPQHF.

V is TRBV19 and J is TRBJ1-5; 8 nucleotides line up with TRBD1. Germline loops: CDR1 LNHDA, CDR2 SQIVND (reference sequence). CDR3 length: 16 residues. J was trimmed by 3 bases and V by 1 base; bases with no gene match: 5. The CDR3 protein is CASSIVTGANNQPQHF. Here the CDR3 DNA reads TGTGCCAGTAGTATAGTGACAGGGGCTAACAATCAGCCCCAGCATTTT.

V gene TRBV6-1 combines with J gene TRBJ1-6; D call uncertain. The V end lost 1 base, the J end lost 7 bases, and 11 bases lay between the germline ends. The CDR3 contains 15 residues. Germline assignment: CDR1 MNHNS and CDR2 SASEGT. This CDR3 reads CASSEVGGSNSPLHF. The CDR3 DNA follows: TGTGCCAGCAGTGAAGTAGGCGGATCGAATTCACCCCTCCACTTT.

The chain employs TRBV7-2 and TRBJ2-2; 7 bases agree with TRBD2. J was trimmed by 3 bases and V by 11 bases; bases with no gene match: 12. This CDR3 is 15 amino acids long. Germline CDR1 SGHTA, CDR2 FQGNSA. This CDR3 is CAFEGSGPYTGELFF. The CDR3 DNA is TGTGCCTTCGAAGGTAGCGGGCCGTACACCGGGGAGCTGTTTTTT.